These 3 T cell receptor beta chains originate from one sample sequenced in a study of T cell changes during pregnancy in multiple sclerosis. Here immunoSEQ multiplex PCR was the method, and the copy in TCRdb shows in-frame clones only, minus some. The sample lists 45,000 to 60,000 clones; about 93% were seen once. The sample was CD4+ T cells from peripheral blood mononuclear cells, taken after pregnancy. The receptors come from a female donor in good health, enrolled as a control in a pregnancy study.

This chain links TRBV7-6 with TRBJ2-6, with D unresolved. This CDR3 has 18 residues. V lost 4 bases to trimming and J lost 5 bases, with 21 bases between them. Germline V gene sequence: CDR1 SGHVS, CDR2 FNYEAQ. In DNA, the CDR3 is TGTGCCAGCAGCTGTTACGATGACTCACAAAGTCGGGCCAACGTCCTGACTTTC. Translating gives CASSCYDDSQSRANVLTF.

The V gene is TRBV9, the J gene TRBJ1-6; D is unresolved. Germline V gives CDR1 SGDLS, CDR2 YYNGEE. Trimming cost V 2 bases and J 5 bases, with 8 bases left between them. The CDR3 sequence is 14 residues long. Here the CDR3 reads CASSVEGNNSPLHF. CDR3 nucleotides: TGTGCCAGCAGCGTCGAGGGTAATAATTCACCCCTCCACTTT.

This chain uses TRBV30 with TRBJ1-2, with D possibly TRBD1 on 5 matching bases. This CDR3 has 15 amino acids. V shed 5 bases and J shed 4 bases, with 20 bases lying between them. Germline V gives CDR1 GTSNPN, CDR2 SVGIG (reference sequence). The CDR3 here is CAWVREAGSGYGYTF. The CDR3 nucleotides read TGTGCCTGGGTCCGAGAAGCAGGGTCGGGCTATGGCTACACCTTC.